This is a list of T cell receptor beta chains from one sample in a study of blood T cells in healthy people across ages. MiXCR, applied by TCRdb to the 5' RACE reads, yields one record per CDR3 protein. There are some 890,000 distinct CDR3 sequences in the sample; 29% occur only once, and about 10% lies in the top ten. These data were likewise used in another study, on T cells of mothers and their children.

Input material: blood. These receptors were collected from a woman aged 40 to 49 in good health. Both conserved end residues are part of each CDR3. D genes are given only for firm matches.

V gene	CDR3 length	J gene	D gene	CDR3 protein
TRBV7-2	11	TRBJ2-1	NA	CASSQRSEQFF
TRBV28	14	TRBJ2-1	NA	CASGSAWGLDEQFF
TRBV7-8	14	TRBJ1-2	NA	CASSPPEVNYGYTF
TRBV10-3	14	TRBJ1-5	NA	CAISEWANNQPQHF
TRBV20-1	19	TRBJ2-6	NA	CSARDRGQGINSGANVLTF
TRBV24-1	12	NA	NA	CVTSRGSYEQYF
TRBV5-5	14	TRBJ2-7	NA	CASSALGLSYEQYF
TRBV24-1	13	TRBJ2-7	NA	CATSGTETYEQYF
TRBV29-1	14	TRBJ2-7	TRBD2	CSAAGGGDTYEQYF
TRBV3-1	16	TRBJ2-3	NA	CASSQRQSASTDTQYF
TRBV3-1	15	TRBJ2-7	TRBD1	CASSQADRGGDEQYF
TRBV6-4	17	TRBJ2-1	TRBD2	CASSDSEASGGYNEQFF
TRBV29-1	13	NA	TRBD1	CSFHRQGANEQYF
TRBV5-1	14	TRBJ2-7	NA	CASSPRTISYEQYF
TRBV14	14	TRBJ1-5	TRBD1	CASSQGQGDQPQHF
TRBV7-2	14	TRBJ2-7	NA	CASSLASGTYEQYF
TRBV6-5	16	TRBJ2-1	TRBD2	CASTLAGGVGNNEQFF
TRBV5-1	14	TRBJ2-4	NA	CASSLTSGNVEQYF
TRBV6-5	13	TRBJ2-1	NA	CASSCPGGNEQFF
TRBV5-1	15	TRBJ1-2	NA	CASRTGGTLDYGYTF
TRBV2	13	TRBJ2-3	NA	CASSLAAGRTGYF
TRBV7-2	14	TRBJ2-5	NA	CASSGRRGPETQYF
TRBV7-3	16	TRBJ2-2	NA	CASSLPRGSNTGELFF
TRBV20-1	16	TRBJ2-3	NA	CSANPLGRTDTDTQYF
TRBV27	15	TRBJ2-1	TRBD2	CASSMTSGVNNEQFF
TRBV5-1	15	TRBJ2-1	NA	CASSFPESLDNEQFF
TRBV29-1	12	TRBJ1-2	NA	CSVEEGNYGYTF
TRBV12-3/TRBV12-4	15	TRBJ1-4	TRBD1	CASWNRGTGGEKLFF
TRBV7-9	15	TRBJ1-2	NA	CASSSAGGPNYGYTF
TRBV20-1	14	TRBJ1-2	NA	CSARMSEQGRGYTF
TRBV2	15	TRBJ2-1	TRBD2	CASSEERGNNNEQFF
TRBV29-1	16	TRBJ1-6	NA	CSVGAPQGIANSPLHF
TRBV7-2	16	TRBJ1-6	NA	CAGSPRTRWRNSSLHF
TRBV29-1	13	TRBJ2-7	TRBD2	CSALLAASYEQYF
TRBV7-9	15	TRBJ2-3	NA	CASGREGTMADTQYF
TRBV20-1	14	TRBJ1-5	NA	CSASPEWVNQPQHF
TRBV7-2	14	TRBJ2-3	NA	CTSSLGWGSDTQYF
TRBV2	12	TRBJ1-1	NA	CASGKLNTEAFF
TRBV27	15	TRBJ2-2	NA	CASSLRQGTGGELFF
TRBV7-9	16	TRBJ1-2	TRBD1	CASSVPGQGTNYGYTF
TRBV7-3	15	TRBJ2-7	NA	CASSLMGGTYNEQYF
TRBV7-3	15	TRBJ1-1	TRBD1	CASSSGTGSGTEAFF
TRBV15	15	TRBJ2-5	NA	CATSSGTLSQETQYF
TRBV27	15	TRBJ2-7	NA	CASSLSVNRVIEQYF
TRBV25-1	16	TRBJ2-5	NA	CASSGLRQGFQETQYF
TRBV4-2	12	TRBJ1-2	NA	CASSQESGGYTF
TRBV7-6	15	TRBJ2-1	NA	CASSLSRVASNEQFF
TRBV4-1	12	TRBJ2-1	NA	CASSQGDNEQFF
TRBV6-2/TRBV6-3	14	TRBJ2-3	NA	CASRYKSGTDTQYF
TRBV25-1	17	TRBJ2-1	TRBD2	CASSGHRSGGKYNEQFF